Reported below is one TCR beta chain. The antigen is not known. The sample belongs to a study of T cell repertoires in cytomegalovirus infection. Overall study findings and caveats: Cumulative frequency of public TCR beta families picked out carriers of CMV plus the relevant HLA. The ex vivo response was dominated by HLA-C-restricted CMV-specific TCR beta clonotypes.

The CDR3 totals 20 residues. CDR1 is KGHSH and CDR2 is LQKENI in the germline V gene. V lost 1 base, J lost 1 base, and 26 bases lay in between. TCRdb itself ran the reads through MiXCR, one entry per CDR3 protein. Of a few hundred thousand distinct CDR3 sequences in the sample, under 55% are singletons; the top ten hold approximately 40%. This TCR derives from a human donor in good health (CMV status not recorded). Some clones in this sample may be carry-over from other donors' samples. The sequencing used cultured PBMCs, collected from culture after CMV antigen stimulation. V is TRBV18 and J is TRBJ2-7; D is possibly TRBD1 (6 bases). The CDR3 spells CASSPQQGPPGHFSSYEQYF. The CDR3 nucleotides are TGTGCCAGCTCACCACAACAAGGCCCACCGGGACACTTCTCTTCCTACGAGCAGTACTTC.